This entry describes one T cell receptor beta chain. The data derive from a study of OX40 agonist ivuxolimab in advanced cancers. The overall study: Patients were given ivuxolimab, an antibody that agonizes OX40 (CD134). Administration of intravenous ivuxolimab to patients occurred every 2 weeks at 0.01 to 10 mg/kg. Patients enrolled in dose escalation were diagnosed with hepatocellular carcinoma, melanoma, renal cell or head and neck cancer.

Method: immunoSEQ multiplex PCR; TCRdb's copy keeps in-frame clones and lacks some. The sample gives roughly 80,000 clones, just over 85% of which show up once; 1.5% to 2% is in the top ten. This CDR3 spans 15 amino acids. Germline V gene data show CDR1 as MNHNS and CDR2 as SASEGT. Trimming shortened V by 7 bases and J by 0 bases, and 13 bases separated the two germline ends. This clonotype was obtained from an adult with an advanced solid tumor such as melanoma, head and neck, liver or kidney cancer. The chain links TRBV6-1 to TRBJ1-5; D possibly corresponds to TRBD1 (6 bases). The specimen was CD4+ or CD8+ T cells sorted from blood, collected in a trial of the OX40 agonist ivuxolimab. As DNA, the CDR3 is TGTGCCAGCAAGTCACAGGGTTCTAGCAATCAGCCCCAGCATTTT. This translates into CASKSQGSSNQPQHF.